These 11 T cell receptor beta chains were all obtained from the same sample, sequenced in a study of cytotoxic CD8 clonotypes in ibrutinib-treated CLL. Some clones are missing from TCRdb's copy, which holds only in-frame ones; the method was immunoSEQ multiplex PCR. The data hold hundreds of thousands of clones, with around 70% observed a single time. Sequencing used PBMCs, obtained after 24 months of ibrutinib treatment. These receptors originate from a human donor with chronic lymphocytic leukemia.

The rearrangement joins TRBV9 to TRBJ2-7; D gene uncertain. CDR1 is SGDLS, CDR2 YYNGEE, per germline. Trimming pared 4 bases from V and 6 bases from J, leaving 14 bases between. The CDR3 length is 13 residues. CDR3 amino acids: CASSPGPWGEQYF. CDR3 DNA sequence: TGTGCCAGCAGCCCCGGACCCTGGGGCGAGCAGTACTTC.

The V call is TRBV5-1, the J call TRBJ2-1, with D hard to call. There are 16 residues in the CDR3. The germline CDR1 and CDR2 sequences are SGHRS and YFSETQ. V lost 1 base and J lost 4, with 15 bases in between. CDR3 coding DNA: TGCGCCAGCAGCTTGCCCCCTGGGCTACAATACAATGAGCAGTTCTTC. Translation: CASSLPPGLQYNEQFF.

The rearrangement links TRBV19 to TRBJ2-7; 7 bases fit TRBD2. V dropped 9 bases and J dropped 7; count of bases not matched to a gene: 15. This CDR3 has 14 amino acids. Germline CDR1 is LNHDA and CDR2 is SQIVND (reference sequence). The CDR3 loop is CASCPGREVGEQYF. CDR3 nucleotides: TGTGCCAGCTGCCCCGGACGGGAGGTCGGAGAGCAGTACTTC. Complete variable domain (other parts from reference TRBV19 and TRBJ2-7): DGGITQSPKYLFRKEGQNVTLSCEQNLNHDAMYWYRQDPGQGLRLIYYSQIVNDFQKGDIAEGYSVSREKKESFPLTVTSAQKNPTAFYLCASCPGREVGEQYFGPGTRLTVT.

The rearrangement links TRBV28 to TRBJ2-7; 7 positions match TRBD1. Germline values: CDR1 MDHEN, CDR2 SYDVKM. This CDR3 has 14 amino acids. With V trimmed by 6 bases and J by 7 bases, 12 bases remained unmatched. CDR3 bases: TGTGCCAGCAGCCCCAGGGGGATATCAGGGGAGCAGTACTTC. As protein: CASSPRGISGEQYF.

This chain uses TRBV7-2 with TRBJ2-2; 9 nucleotides match TRBD1. CDR1 and CDR2 (germline): SGHTA, FQGNSA. Trimming took 5 bases from V and 6 from J; bases not matched to a gene: 4. The CDR3 loop spans 14 amino acids. The CDR3 protein is CASSGDREAGELFF. CDR3 DNA: TGTGCCAGCAGCGGGGACAGGGAGGCCGGGGAGCTGTTTTTT.

The chain employs TRBV5-1 and TRBJ2-1, with 10 bases fitting TRBD2. The CDR3 is 14 residues long. Germline values: CDR1 SGHRS, CDR2 YFSETQ. The junction had 3 bases not matched to a gene; V was cut back by 5 bases and J by 4 bases. The CDR3 bases are TGCGCCAGCAGTCCACTAGCGGGATACAATGAGCAGTTCTTC. As protein: CASSPLAGYNEQFF.

The rearrangement links TRBV7-9 to TRBJ1-2; D is perhaps TRBD1 (5 bases). Germline V gene data show CDR1 as SEHNR and CDR2 as FQNEAQ (reference sequence). V lost 5 bases, J lost 7 bases, and 14 bases lay in between. The CDR3 is made up of 13 amino acids. The CDR3, as DNA: TGTGCCAGCAGCCGGCACGACAGCGGTGGCTACACCTTC. Protein: CASSRHDSGGYTF.

This sequence joins TRBV6-5 and TRBJ2-5; D unclear. The CDR3 covers 12 residues. CDR1 is MNHEY, CDR2 SVGAGI, per germline. Trimming took 6 bases from V and 2 from J, leaving 7 bases between them. CDR3 protein: CASRASQETQYF. For the CDR3, the DNA is TGTGCCAGCAGGGCATCTCAAGAGACCCAGTACTTC.

The V and J genes are TRBV28 and TRBJ1-4; D not certain. Germline-derived CDR1 and CDR2 are MDHEN and SYDVKM. V was trimmed by 5 bases and J by 6 bases, leaving 13 bases between them. CDR3 length: 14 amino acids. CDR3 protein: CASSGSREDEKLFF. CDR3 coding DNA: TGTGCCAGCAGTGGGTCGAGGGAGGATGAAAAACTGTTTTTT.

The genes are TRBV4-1 and TRBJ2-5, with D maybe TRBD1 (7 bases). Trimming took 2 bases from V and 3 from J, leaving 22 bases between them. The CDR3 totals 18 residues. Germline V gene data show CDR1 as MGHRA and CDR2 as YSYEKL. In DNA, the CDR3 is TGCGCCAGCAGCCAACCAGGGGGGCTAGCCCTCGGGAAAGAGACCCAGTACTTC. It encodes CASSQPGGLALGKETQYF.

V is TRBV30 and J is TRBJ2-3, with unresolved D. The CDR3 has 12 amino acids. V was clipped by 0 bases and J by 10 bases, with 11 bases between them. CDR1 is GTSNPN, CDR2 SVGIG, per germline (reference sequence). Written as DNA, the CDR3 is TGTGCCTGGAGTGTAACACCGGAAGCGCAGTATTTT. It encodes CAWSVTPEAQYF.